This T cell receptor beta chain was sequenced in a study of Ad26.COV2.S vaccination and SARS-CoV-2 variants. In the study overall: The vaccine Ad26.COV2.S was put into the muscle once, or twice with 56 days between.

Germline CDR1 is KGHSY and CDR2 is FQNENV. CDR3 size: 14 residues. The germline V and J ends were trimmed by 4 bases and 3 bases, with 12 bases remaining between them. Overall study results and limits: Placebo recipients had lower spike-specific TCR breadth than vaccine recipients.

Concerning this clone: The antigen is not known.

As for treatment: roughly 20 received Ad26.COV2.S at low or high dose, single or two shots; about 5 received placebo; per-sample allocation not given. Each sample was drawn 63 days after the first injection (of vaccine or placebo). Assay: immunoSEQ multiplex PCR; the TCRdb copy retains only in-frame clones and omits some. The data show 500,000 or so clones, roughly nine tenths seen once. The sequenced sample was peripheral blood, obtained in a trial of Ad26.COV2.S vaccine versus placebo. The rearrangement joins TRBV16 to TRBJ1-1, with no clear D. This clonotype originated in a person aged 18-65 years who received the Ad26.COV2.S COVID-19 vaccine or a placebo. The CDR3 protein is CASSRLSTDTEAFF. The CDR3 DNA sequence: TGTGCCAGCAGCCGACTCTCGACGGACACTGAAGCTTTCTTT. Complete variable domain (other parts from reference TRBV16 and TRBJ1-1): GEEVAQTPKHLVRGEGQKAKLYCAPIKGHSYVFWYQQVLKNEFKFLISFQNENVFDETGMPKERFSAKCLPNSPCSLEIQATKLEDSAVYFCASSRLSTDTEAFFGQGTRLTVV.